This T cell receptor (beta chain) was found in a study of blood T cells in healthy people across ages. Whole-study findings and limits: Older individuals had lower TCR beta diversity per million T cells (the decline was roughly linear). Estimates based on one million T cells were treated as lower bounds.

Notes on this clonotype: Its cognate antigen is unknown.

Alongside a J-beta primer mix, a sample-barcoded 5' primer served in a second PCR lasting about 7 to 11 cycles. TCRdb reanalysed the 5' RACE reads using MiXCR and keeps one entry per CDR3 protein. This sample has 1.5 million to 2 million distinct CDR3 sequences, with about 30% found just once. V was pared by 5 bases and J by 8 bases, with 11 bases between. CDR3 length: 12 residues. The germline V gene encodes CDR1 LGHNT and CDR2 FRNRAP. Total RNA amounts of at least 5 micrograms were extracted per sample. Sequences were obtained from blood. This chain uses TRBV12-5 with TRBJ2-3; D gene unclear. The TCR sequence derives from a woman aged 25-40 years in good health. In DNA, the CDR3 is TGTGCTAGTGGTCCGGACGGGCGTACGCAGTATTTT. Its protein product is CASGPDGRTQYF. Using reference TRBV12-5 and TRBJ2-3 for the parts outside the CDR3, the full variable domain is DARVTQTPRHKVTEMGQEVTMRCQPILGHNTVFWYRQTMMQGLELLAYFRNRAPLDDSGMPKDRFSAEMPDATLATLKIQPSEPRDSAVYFCASGPDGRTQYFGPGTRLTVL.